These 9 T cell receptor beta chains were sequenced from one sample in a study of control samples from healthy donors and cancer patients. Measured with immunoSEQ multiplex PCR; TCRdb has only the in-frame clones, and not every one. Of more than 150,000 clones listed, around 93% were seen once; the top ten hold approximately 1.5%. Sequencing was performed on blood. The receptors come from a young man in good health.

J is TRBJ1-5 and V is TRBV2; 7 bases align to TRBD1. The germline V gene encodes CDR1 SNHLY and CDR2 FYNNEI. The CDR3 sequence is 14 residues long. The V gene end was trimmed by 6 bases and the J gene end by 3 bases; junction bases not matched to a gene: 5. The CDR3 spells CASRLGQSNQPQHF. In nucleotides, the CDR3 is TGTGCCAGCAGACTGGGACAGTCCAATCAGCCCCAGCATTTT. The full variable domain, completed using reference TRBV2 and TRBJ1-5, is EPEVTQTPSHQVTQMGQEVILRCVPISNHLYFYWYRQILGQKVEFLVSFYNNEISEKSEIFDDQFSVERPDGSNFTLKIRSTKLEDSAMYFCASRLGQSNQPQHFGDGTRLSIL.

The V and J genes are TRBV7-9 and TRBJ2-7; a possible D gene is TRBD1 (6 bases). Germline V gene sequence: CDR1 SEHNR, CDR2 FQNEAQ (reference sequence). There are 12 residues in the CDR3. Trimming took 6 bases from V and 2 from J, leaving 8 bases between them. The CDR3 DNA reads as TGTGCCAGCAGGTGGGACACCTACGAGCAGTACTTC. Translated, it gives CASRWDTYEQYF.

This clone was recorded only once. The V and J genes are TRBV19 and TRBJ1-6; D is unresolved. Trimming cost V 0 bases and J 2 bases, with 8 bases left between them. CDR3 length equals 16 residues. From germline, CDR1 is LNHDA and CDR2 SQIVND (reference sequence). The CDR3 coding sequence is TGTGCCAGTAGTATAGACGGAACGCCCTATAATTCACCCCTCCACTTT. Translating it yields CASSIDGTPYNSPLHF.

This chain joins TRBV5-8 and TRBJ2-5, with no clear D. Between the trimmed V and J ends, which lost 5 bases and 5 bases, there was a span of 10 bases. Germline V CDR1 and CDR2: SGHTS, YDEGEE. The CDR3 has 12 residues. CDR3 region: CASSAPGETQYF. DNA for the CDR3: TGTGCCAGCAGTGCCCCTGGGGAGACCCAGTACTTC.

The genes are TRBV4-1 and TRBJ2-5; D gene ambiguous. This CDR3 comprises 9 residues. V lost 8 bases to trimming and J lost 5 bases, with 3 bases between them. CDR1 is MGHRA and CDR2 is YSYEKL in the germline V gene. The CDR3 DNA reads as TGCGCCAGCGGGGAGACCCAGTACTTC. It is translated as CASGETQYF.

The CDR3 region is CASSLLQGQGYTF. CDR3 DNA sequence: TGTGCCAGCAGTTTATTGCAGGGACAGGGCTACACCTTC. The chain couples TRBV28 to TRBJ1-2, with TRBD1 identical over 7 bases. The J segment lost 8 bases and the V segment lost 1 base, leaving 4 bases of the junction unmatched. The CDR3 contains 13 residues. Germline V gene sequence: CDR1 MDHEN, CDR2 SYDVKM.

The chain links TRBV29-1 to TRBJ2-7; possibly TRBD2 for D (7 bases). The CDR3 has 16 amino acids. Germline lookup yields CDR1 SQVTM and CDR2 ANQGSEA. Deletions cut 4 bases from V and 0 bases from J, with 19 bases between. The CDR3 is CSVGGGPYMSSYEQYF. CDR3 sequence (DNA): TGCAGCGTTGGCGGGGGCCCATATATGAGCTCCTACGAGCAGTACTTC.

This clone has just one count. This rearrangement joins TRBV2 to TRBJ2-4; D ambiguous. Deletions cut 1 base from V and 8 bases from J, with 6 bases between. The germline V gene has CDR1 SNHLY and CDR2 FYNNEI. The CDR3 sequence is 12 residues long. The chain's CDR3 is CASSEERDIQYF. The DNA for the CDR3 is TGTGCCAGCAGTGAAGAGAGAGACATTCAGTACTTC.

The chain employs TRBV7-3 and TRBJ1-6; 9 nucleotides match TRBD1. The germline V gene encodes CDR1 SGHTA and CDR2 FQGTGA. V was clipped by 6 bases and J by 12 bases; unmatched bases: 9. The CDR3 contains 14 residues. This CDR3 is CASSLGQGQRPLHF. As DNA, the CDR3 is TGTGCCAGCAGTTTGGGACAGGGCCAAAGACCCCTCCACTTT.